This T cell receptor (beta chain) was found in a study of T cell repertoires in aging, cancer and after chemotherapy. Study-wide context: Donors were grouped into six age bands spanning 30 or younger through 70 or older. Over several months to years, re-sampled healthy donor repertoires clearly shared clones. Points from the study as a whole: The repertoire data cannot show anything about immunological memory following chemotherapy. Compared with age-matched healthy donors, untreated hematological or solid cancer patients showed higher blood TCR clonality.

Rearranged V-D-J TRB sequences were amplified with a mixed TRB-A/B primer pool. TCRdb recomputed calls from the multiplex PCR reads with MiXCR, one row per CDR3 protein. The table shows 7,000 to 9,500 distinct CDR3 sequences, with roughly 31% occurring only once. Amplification of TCR beta used genomic DNA extracted from peripheral blood. This clonotype qualifies as medium-sized. Its matching antigen is unknown. The TCR originated in a human donor in good health. The donor label of this sample is uncertain. Specimen: blood.

As DNA, the CDR3 is TGTGCCAGCTCTCCAACCGGGACAGGACAGGAGACCCAGTACTTC. The encoded protein is CASSPTGTGQETQYF. The gene calls are TRBV18 and TRBJ2-5, with TRBD1 identical over 8 bases. J was trimmed by 5 bases and V by 6 bases; bases with no gene match: 11. The length of the CDR3 is 15 residues. CDR1 and CDR2 from the germline V gene are KGHSH and LQKENI. The entire variable domain, with the rest obtained from reference TRBV18 and TRBJ2-5, is as follows: NAGVMQNPRHLVRRRGQEARLRCSPMKGHSHVYWYRQLPEEGLKFMVYLQKENIIDESGMPKERFSAEFPKEGPSILRIQQVVRGDSAAYFCASSPTGTGQETQYFGPGTRLLVL.